These 12 T cell receptor beta chains originate from one sample sequenced in a study of shared clonotypes between healthy human individuals. Sequenced by immunoSEQ multiplex PCR; TCRdb stores in-frame clones only, minus some. The sample shows approximately 470,000 clones, more than 65% of them seen only once. The sequencing input was PBMCs. These receptors all stem from a woman in her thirties or forties in good health. Some clones in this sample may be carry-over from other donors' samples.

The rearrangement uses TRBV30 and TRBJ1-1; D is perhaps TRBD1 (5 bases). Germline V gives CDR1 GTSNPN, CDR2 SVGIG (reference sequence). V was cut by 1 base and J by 5 bases, with 14 bases left in between. The length of the CDR3 is 14 residues. CDR3 bases: TGTGCCTGGAGTGCCGGGCAGGGTTTAACTGAAGCTTTCTTT. Residues: CAWSAGQGLTEAFF.

The gene calls are TRBV5-4 and TRBJ1-1; D gene uncertain. Germline V gene sequence: CDR1 SGHNT, CDR2 YYREEE (reference sequence). CDR3 length equals 15 residues. V was shortened by 0 bases and J by 1 base, with 10 bases between the two germline ends. In DNA, the CDR3 is TGTGCCAGCAGCTTGGTTGGGGATAAGAACACTGAAGCTTTCTTT. As protein: CASSLVGDKNTEAFF.

This clone was recorded a few times. One base separates it from a far larger clone, so it is likely a read error. The gene calls are TRBV29-1 and TRBJ1-1; 12 positions agree with TRBD1. The CDR3 has 14 amino acids. V gave up 6 bases and J gave up 6 bases; unmatched junction bases: 8. The germline gives CDR1 SQVTM, CDR2 ANQGSEA. The CDR3: CSVSFGTGGAEAFF. The DNA for the CDR3 is TGCAGCGTCTCCTTCGGGACAGGGGGCGCTGAAGCTTTCTTT.

The CDR3 is CASSPDSKAFF. As DNA, the CDR3 is TGTGCCAGCAGCCCCGACAGTAAGGCTTTCTTT. The chain couples TRBV7-6 to TRBJ1-1, with D possibly TRBD1 on 5 matching bases. This CDR3 is built from 11 residues. Trimming left V 5 bases short and J 11 bases short, with 12 bases between. Per the germline V gene, CDR1 is SGHVS and CDR2 is FNYEAQ.

The V call is TRBV5-4, the J call TRBJ2-2, with 12 bases fitting TRBD1. Germline-derived CDR1 and CDR2 are SGHNT and YYREEE (reference sequence). The junction had 12 bases not matched to a gene; V was cut back by 2 bases and J by 4 bases. This CDR3 is built from 19 residues. This chain's CDR3 is CASSFELPGQGAGTGELFF. CDR3 coding DNA: TGTGCCAGCAGCTTCGAGCTCCCGGGACAGGGGGCGGGCACCGGGGAGCTGTTTTTT.

The gene calls are TRBV2 and TRBJ1-5; tentatively, D is TRBD1 (5 bases). Germline V gene data show CDR1 as SNHLY and CDR2 as FYNNEI. The CDR3 loop spans 14 amino acids. Trimming cost V 5 bases and J 0 bases, with 8 bases left between them. Here the CDR3 reads CASSLQASNQPQHF. CDR3 bases: TGTGCCAGCAGTTTACAGGCTAGCAATCAGCCCCAGCATTTT.

The chain employs TRBV8-2 and TRBJ2-6; TRBD1, as called in the table, went unchecked against the DNA. TRBV8-2 is given as a pseudogene. This CDR3 spans 16 amino acids. CDR3 bases: TGTGGCACAGGTGCGATAACACAAAGTCGGGCCAACGTCCTGACTTTC. Translating gives CGTGAITQSRANVLTF.

V is TRBV14 and J is TRBJ1-2, with D possibly being TRBD1 (5 bases). Looked up from germline, CDR1 is SGHDN and CDR2 is FVKESK. V was clipped by 0 bases and J by 2 bases, with 10 bases between them. This CDR3 is 15 amino acids long. The CDR3 bases are TGTGCCAGCAGCCAAGATGGGGGACGCAACTATGGCTACACCTTC. Translated, it gives CASSQDGGRNYGYTF. Filled out from reference TRBV14 and TRBJ1-2, the complete variable domain reads EAGVTQFPSHSVIEKGQTVTLRCDPISGHDNLYWYRRVMGKEIKFLLHFVKESKQDESGMPNNRFLAERTGGTYSTLKVQPAELEDSGVYFCASSQDGGRNYGYTFGSGTRLTVV.

V and J are TRBV5-4 and TRBJ2-4, with 8 bases lining up with TRBD2. J lost 4 bases, V lost 0 bases, and 15 bases had no gene match. The CDR3 sequence is 19 residues long. From germline, CDR1 is SGHNT and CDR2 YYREEE (reference sequence). CDR3 coding DNA: TGTGCCAGCAGCTTGGGGGTCCTTTCCGCGACTAGCGCGAAAAACATTCAGTACTTC. The encoded protein is CASSLGVLSATSAKNIQYF.

Comments on this clone: This is likely an artifact of a read error, given a far larger clone one base away. The chain links TRBV6-1 to TRBJ2-7; a possible D gene is TRBD1 (6 bases). Germline CDR1 is MNHNS and CDR2 is SASEGT. There are 15 residues in the CDR3. CDR3 in amino acids: CASSEALGGSYGQYF. The CDR3 region has the DNA TGTGCCAGCAGTGAAGCCCTAGGGGGTAGCTACGGGCAGTACTTC.

This clone has only one observation. V usage is TRBV7-8 and J usage is TRBJ2-7, with a weak D call TRBD1 (5 bases). The CDR3 has 14 residues. Germline V gene data show CDR1 as SGHVS and CDR2 as FQNEAQ. The V end lost 4 bases, the J end lost 3 bases, and 13 bases lay between the germline ends. CDR3 nucleotides: TGTGCCAGCAGCTACCGGACACCCGGCTACGAGCAGTACTTC. Amino acid sequence: CASSYRTPGYEQYF. The full variable domain, completed using reference TRBV7-8 and TRBJ2-7, is GAGVSQSPRYKVAKRGQDVALRCDPISGHVSLFWYQQALGQGPEFLTYFQNEAQLDKSGLPSDRFFAERPEGSVSTLKIQRTQQEDSAVYLCASSYRTPGYEQYFGPGTRLTVT.

The rearrangement joins TRBV10-3 to TRBJ2-7; D might be TRBD2 (6 bases). The CDR3 covers 15 residues. CDR1 is ENHRY, CDR2 SYGVKD, per germline. The V gene lost 2 bases and the J gene lost 2 bases, with 13 bases spanning the gap. CDR3 DNA sequence: TGTGCCATCAGTGAGGCCCTAGCGACAACCTACGAGCAGTACTTC. Amino acids: CAISEALATTYEQYF.